Each of the 4 T cell receptor beta chains below was sequenced from the same sample in a study of blood T cell repertoires in COVID-19. Produced via immunoSEQ multiplex PCR; TCRdb's table is partial and in-frame only. The sample lists about 90,000 clones, about three quarters seen once, with 6.5% to 9% in the top ten. Sequencing was done on a sample of peripheral blood. The receptors were sampled from a man between 65 and 85 years old with acute or convalescent COVID-19.

The rearrangement uses TRBV2 and TRBJ1-6; no firm D call. This CDR3 comprises 14 residues. With 8 bases removed from V and 0 bases from J, the gap between germline ends came to 8 bases. Germline CDR1 SNHLY, CDR2 FYNNEI. CDR3 sequence: CASRQISYNSPLHF. DNA of the CDR3: TGTGCCAGCCGACAAATCTCCTATAATTCACCCCTCCACTTT. Complete variable domain (other parts from reference TRBV2 and TRBJ1-6): EPEVTQTPSHQVTQMGQEVILRCVPISNHLYFYWYRQILGQKVEFLVSFYNNEISEKSEIFDDQFSVERPDGSNFTLKIRSTKLEDSAMYFCASRQISYNSPLHFGNGTRLTVT.

The rearrangement uses TRBV9 and TRBJ2-1; tentative D call: TRBD1 (6 bases). The germline V gene encodes CDR1 SGDLS and CDR2 YYNGEE. V lost 3 bases and J lost 6, with 10 bases in between. The CDR3 runs 13 residues. The CDR3 loop is CASSGEGGNEQFF. The CDR3 bases are TGTGCCAGCAGCGGGGAAGGGGGCAATGAGCAGTTCTTC.

This chain connects TRBV27 to TRBJ2-1, with no clear D. The V and J ends lost 2 bases and 5 bases respectively, with 10 bases between them. Germline-derived CDR1 and CDR2 are MNHEY and SMNVEV (reference sequence). This CDR3 is built from 14 residues. The DNA of the CDR3 is TGTGCCAGCAGTTTACTGGGCAGAGACAATGAGCAGTTCTTC. The encoded protein is CASSLLGRDNEQFF.

The J gene is TRBJ2-3, the V gene TRBV11-1; 7 bases align to TRBD2. This CDR3 region has 15 residues. The junction had 7 bases not matched to a gene; V was cut back by 2 bases and J by 5 bases. Germline CDR1 and CDR2: SGHAT and FQDESV (reference sequence). In DNA form, the CDR3 reads TGTGCCAGCAGCTTATATGCGGGAGCTCTAGATACGCAGTATTTT. Amino acids: CASSLYAGALDTQYF.